The clone carrying this TCR beta chain was detected many times. Its antigen is currently unknown. Trimming removed 1 base from V and 3 bases from J, with 7 bases in between. This CDR3 has 14 amino acids. This specimen comes from a study of identical twins. TCRdb fed the 5' RACE reads into MiXCR, producing one record per CDR3 protein. The sample holds hundreds of thousands of distinct CDR3 sequences; around a tenth are singletons and the top ten take roughly 5%. Study observations and caveats: Zero-insertion analyses could be partly confounded by invariant MAIT and iNKT cells. Out-of-frame alpha sequences common to twins exhibited a surplus of low generation probability.

The chain employs TRBV12-3 or TRBV12-4 and TRBJ1-5, with D unresolved. This receptor was taken from a woman aged 18-30 years in good health. Sequenced material: memory (CD45RO+) T cells sorted from blood. CDR3 in DNA: TGTGCCAGCAGTTTAGGGGATGCCAATCAGCCCCAGCATTTT. Its translation is CASSLGDANQPQHF.